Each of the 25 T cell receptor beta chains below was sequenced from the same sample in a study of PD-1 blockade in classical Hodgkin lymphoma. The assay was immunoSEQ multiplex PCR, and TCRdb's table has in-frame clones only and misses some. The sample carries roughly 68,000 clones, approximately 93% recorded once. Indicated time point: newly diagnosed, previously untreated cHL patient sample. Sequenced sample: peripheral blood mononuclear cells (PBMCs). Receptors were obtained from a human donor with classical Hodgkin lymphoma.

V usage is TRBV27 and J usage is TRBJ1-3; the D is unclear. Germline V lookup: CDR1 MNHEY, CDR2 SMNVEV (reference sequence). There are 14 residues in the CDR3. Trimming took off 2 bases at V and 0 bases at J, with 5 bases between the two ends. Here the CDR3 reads CASSLSGSGNTIYF. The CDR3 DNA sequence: TGTGCCAGCAGTTTAAGCGGCTCTGGAAACACCATATATTTT.

CDR3 nucleotide sequence: TGCGCCAGCAGTTTGAGCCCGAATGAGCAGTTCTTC. Residues: CASSLSPNEQFF. The chain combines TRBV5-1 with TRBJ2-1, with D unclear. The CDR3 runs 12 residues. Germline V lookup: CDR1 SGHRS, CDR2 YFSETQ. V lost 5 bases and J lost 7, with 10 bases in between. Together with reference TRBV5-1 and TRBJ2-1, the CDR3 gives the full variable domain: KAGVTQTPRYLIKTRGQQVTLSCSPISGHRSVSWYQQTPGQGLQFLFEYFSETQRNKGNFPGRFSGRQFSNSRSEMNVSTLELGDSALYLCASSLSPNEQFFGPGTRLTVL.

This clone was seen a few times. The CDR3 is CASGGTEAFF. The DNA for the CDR3 is TGTGCCAGCGGAGGGACTGAAGCTTTCTTT. The chain links TRBV2 to TRBJ1-1; D gene uncertain. The ends were cut back, 8 bases at V and 5 bases at J, with 6 bases in the middle. There are 10 residues in the CDR3. The germline V gene has CDR1 SNHLY and CDR2 FYNNEI.

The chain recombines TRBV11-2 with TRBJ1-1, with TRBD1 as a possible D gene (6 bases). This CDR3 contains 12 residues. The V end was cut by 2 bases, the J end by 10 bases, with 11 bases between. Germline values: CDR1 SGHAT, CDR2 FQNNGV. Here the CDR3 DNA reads TGTGCCAGCAGCTTATCGACAGGTGGAGCTTTCTTT. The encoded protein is CASSLSTGGAFF.

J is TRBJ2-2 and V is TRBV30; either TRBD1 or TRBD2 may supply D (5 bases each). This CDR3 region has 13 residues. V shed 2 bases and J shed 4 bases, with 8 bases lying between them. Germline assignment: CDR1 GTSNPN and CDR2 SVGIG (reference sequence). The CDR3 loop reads CAWSRGVTGELFF. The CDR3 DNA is TGTGCCTGGAGTAGAGGGGTCACCGGGGAGCTGTTTTTT.

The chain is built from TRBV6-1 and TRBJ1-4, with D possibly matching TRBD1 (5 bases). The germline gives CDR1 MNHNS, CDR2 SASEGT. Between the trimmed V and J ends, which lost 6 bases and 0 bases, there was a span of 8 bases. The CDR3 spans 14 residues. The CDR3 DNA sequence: TGTGCCAGCAGAGGGGTCGCAACTAATGAAAAACTGTTTTTT. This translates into CASRGVATNEKLFF.

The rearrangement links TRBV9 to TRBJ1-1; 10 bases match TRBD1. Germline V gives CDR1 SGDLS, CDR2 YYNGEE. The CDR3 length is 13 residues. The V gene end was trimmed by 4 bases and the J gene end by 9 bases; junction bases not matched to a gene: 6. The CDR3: CASSPGTGDQAFF. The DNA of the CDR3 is TGTGCCAGCAGCCCTGGGACAGGGGATCAAGCTTTCTTT.

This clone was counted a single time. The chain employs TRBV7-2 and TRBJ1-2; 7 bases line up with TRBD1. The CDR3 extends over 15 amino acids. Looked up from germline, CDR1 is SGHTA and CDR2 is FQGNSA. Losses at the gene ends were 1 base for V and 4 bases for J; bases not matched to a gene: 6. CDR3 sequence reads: CASSLVGGSGYGYTF. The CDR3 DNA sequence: TGTGCCAGCAGCTTAGTAGGGGGCTCGGGCTATGGCTACACCTTC.

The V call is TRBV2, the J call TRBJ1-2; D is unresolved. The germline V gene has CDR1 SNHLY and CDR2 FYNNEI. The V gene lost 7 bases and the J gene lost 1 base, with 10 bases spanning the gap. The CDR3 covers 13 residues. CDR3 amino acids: CASTAQSNYGYTF. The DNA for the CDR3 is TGTGCCAGCACGGCCCAGAGTAACTATGGCTACACCTTC.

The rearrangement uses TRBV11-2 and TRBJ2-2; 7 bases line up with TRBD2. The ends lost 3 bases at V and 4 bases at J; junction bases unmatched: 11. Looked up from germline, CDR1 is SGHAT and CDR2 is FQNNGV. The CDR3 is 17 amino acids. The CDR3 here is CASSLEWREPSTGELFF. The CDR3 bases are TGTGCCAGCAGCTTGGAGTGGCGGGAGCCCAGCACCGGGGAGCTGTTTTTT. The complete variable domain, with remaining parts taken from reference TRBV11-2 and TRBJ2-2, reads EAGVAQSPRYKIIEKRQSVAFWCNPISGHATLYWYQQILGQGPKLLIQFQNNGVVDDSQLPKDRFSAERLKGVDSTLKIQPAKLEDSAVYLCASSLEWREPSTGELFFGEGSRLTVL.

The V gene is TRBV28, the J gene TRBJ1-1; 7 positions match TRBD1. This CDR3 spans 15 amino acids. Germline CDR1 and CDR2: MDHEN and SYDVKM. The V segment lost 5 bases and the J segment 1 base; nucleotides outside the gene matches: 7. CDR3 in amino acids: CASSSPRGPNTEAFF. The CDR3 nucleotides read TGTGCCAGCAGTAGCCCAAGGGGGCCGAACACTGAAGCTTTCTTT.

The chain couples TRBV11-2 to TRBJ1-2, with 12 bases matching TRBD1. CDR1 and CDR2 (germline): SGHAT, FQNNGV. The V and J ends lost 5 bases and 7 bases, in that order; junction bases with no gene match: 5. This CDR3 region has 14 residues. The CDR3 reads CASSPGQGAGGYTF. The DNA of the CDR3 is TGTGCCAGCAGCCCGGGACAGGGGGCGGGTGGCTACACCTTC.

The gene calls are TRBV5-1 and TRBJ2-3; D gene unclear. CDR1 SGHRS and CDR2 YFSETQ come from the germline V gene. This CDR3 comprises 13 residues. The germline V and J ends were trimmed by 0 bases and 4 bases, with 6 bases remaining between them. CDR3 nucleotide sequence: TGCGCCAGCAGCTTGGATAACGCAGATACGCAGTATTTT. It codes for CASSLDNADTQYF.

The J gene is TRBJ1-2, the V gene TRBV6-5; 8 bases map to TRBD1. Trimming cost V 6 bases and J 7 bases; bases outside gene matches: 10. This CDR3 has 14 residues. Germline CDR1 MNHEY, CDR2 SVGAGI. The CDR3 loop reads CASSRSTGARGYTF. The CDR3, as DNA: TGTGCCAGCAGCAGATCGACAGGGGCGCGTGGCTACACCTTC.

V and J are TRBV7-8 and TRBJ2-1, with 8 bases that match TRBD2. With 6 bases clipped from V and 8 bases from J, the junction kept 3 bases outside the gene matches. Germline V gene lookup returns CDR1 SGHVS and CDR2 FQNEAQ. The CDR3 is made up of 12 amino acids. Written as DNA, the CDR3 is TGTGCCAGCAGTAGGACTAGCTATGAGCAGTTCTTC. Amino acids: CASSRTSYEQFF.

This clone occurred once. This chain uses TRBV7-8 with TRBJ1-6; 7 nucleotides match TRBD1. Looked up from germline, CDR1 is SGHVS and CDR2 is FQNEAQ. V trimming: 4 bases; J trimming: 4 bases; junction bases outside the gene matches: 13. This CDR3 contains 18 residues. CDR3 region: CASSSAAGQASYNSPLHF. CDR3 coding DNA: TGTGCCAGCAGCTCGGCAGCCGGACAGGCGTCATATAATTCACCCCTCCACTTT.

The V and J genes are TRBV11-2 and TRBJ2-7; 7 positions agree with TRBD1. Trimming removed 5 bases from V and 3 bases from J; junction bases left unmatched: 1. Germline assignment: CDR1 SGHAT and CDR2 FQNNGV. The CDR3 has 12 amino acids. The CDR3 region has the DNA TGTGCCAGCAGCCGACAGGGCTACGAGCAGTACTTC. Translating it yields CASSRQGYEQYF.

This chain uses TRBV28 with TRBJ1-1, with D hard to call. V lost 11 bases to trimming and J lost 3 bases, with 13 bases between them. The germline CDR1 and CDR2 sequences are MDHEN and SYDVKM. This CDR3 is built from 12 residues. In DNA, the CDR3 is TGTGCCTGTAGAAGTTCGTACACTGAAGCTTTCTTT. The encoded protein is CACRSSYTEAFF.

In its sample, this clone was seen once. The DNA of the CDR3 is TGTGCCAGCAGCGTAGACACAGGATTTTACGATGAGCAGTTCTTC. This encodes CASSVDTGFYDEQFF. The chain employs TRBV9 and TRBJ2-1; D may be TRBD1 (5 bases). CDR1 and CDR2 from the germline V gene are SGDLS and YYNGEE. Trimming removed 0 bases at V and 8 bases at J, with 15 bases between. This CDR3 has 15 residues.

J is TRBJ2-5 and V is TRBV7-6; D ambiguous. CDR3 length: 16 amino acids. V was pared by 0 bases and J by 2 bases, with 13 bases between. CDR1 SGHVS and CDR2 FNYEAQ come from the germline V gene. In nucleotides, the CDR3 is TGTGCCAGCAGCTTAGCTCCGGCAAAAGGTCAAGAGACCCAGTACTTC. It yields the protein CASSLAPAKGQETQYF.

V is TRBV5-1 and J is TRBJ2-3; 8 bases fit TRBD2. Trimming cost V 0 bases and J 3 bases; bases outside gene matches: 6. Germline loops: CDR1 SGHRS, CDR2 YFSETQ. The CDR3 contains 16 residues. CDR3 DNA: TGCGCCAGCAGCTTGGTTAGCGGGGCGATAACAGATACGCAGTATTTT. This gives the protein CASSLVSGAITDTQYF.

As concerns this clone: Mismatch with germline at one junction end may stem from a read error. CDR3 DNA sequence: TGTGCCAGCAACTTGGGTGGGGGGGCCAAAAACATTCAGTACTTC. This translates into CASNLGGGAKNIQYF. The chain couples TRBV5-6 to TRBJ2-4, with D tentatively TRBD2 (6 bases). The CDR3 has 15 residues. Germline values: CDR1 SGHDT, CDR2 YYEEEE.

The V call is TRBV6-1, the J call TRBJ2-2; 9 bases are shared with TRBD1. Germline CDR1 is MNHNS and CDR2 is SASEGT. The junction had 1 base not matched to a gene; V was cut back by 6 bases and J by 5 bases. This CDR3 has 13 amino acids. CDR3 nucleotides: TGTGCCAGCAGGACAGGGGGGACCGGGGAGCTGTTTTTT. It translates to CASRTGGTGELFF.

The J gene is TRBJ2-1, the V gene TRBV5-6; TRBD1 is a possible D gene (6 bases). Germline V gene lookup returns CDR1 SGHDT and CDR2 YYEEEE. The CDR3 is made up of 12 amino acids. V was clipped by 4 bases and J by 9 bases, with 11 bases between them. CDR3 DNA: TGTGCCAGCAGCCAACAGGGACGTGAGCAGTTCTTC. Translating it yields CASSQQGREQFF.

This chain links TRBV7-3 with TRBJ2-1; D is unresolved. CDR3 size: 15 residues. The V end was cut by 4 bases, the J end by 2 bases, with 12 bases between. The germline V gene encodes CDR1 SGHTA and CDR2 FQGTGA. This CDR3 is CASSSHYRTYNEQFF. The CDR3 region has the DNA TGTGCCAGCAGCTCTCATTACCGCACCTACAATGAGCAGTTCTTC.